The 25 T cell receptor beta chains below come from one sample, sequenced in a study of blood T cell repertoires in COVID-19. The data were produced by immunoSEQ multiplex PCR, yet TCRdb's version contains in-frame clones alone and is incomplete. The sample includes nearly 200,000 clones, almost 85% of them seen just once. What was sequenced was peripheral blood. The receptors here all came from a human donor with acute or convalescent COVID-19. The donor label of this sample is uncertain.

The rearrangement joins TRBV3-1 (or the pseudogene TRBV3-2) to TRBJ2-7; TRBD2 might be the D (5 bases). This CDR3 contains 14 residues. V lost 4 bases, J lost 4 bases, and 14 bases lay in between. CDR1 and CDR2 from the germline V gene are LGHDT and YNNKEL (reference sequence). The CDR3 coding sequence is TGTGCCAGCAGCCCACTAGGTGGGAAGTACGAGCAGTACTTC. Translation: CASSPLGGKYEQYF.

The chain is built from TRBV24-1 and TRBJ1-4, with a tentative D call TRBD1 (6 bases). The germline V and J ends were trimmed by 3 bases and 0 bases, with 10 bases remaining between them. Per germline, CDR1 KGHDR and CDR2 SFDVKD. The length of the CDR3 is 16 residues. In nucleotides, the CDR3 is TGTGCCACCAGTGATGGACAGACCTCAACTAATGAAAAACTGTTTTTT. This gives the protein CATSDGQTSTNEKLFF.

Only a few counts were recorded for this clone. The chain is built from TRBV28 and TRBJ2-7; TRBD1 matches 12 bases. V trimming: 2 bases; J trimming: 4 bases; junction bases outside the gene matches: 6. The CDR3 sequence is 16 residues long. Germline assignment: CDR1 MDHEN and CDR2 SYDVKM. The CDR3 nucleotides are TGTGCCAGCAGTTTACCCGGGACAGGGGGCTTATACGAGCAGTACTTC. Amino acids: CASSLPGTGGLYEQYF.

The J gene is TRBJ1-5, the V gene TRBV11-2; TRBD1 is a possible D gene (5 bases). The CDR3 loop spans 15 amino acids. Germline CDR1 reads SGHAT; CDR2 reads FQNNGV. The germline V and J ends were trimmed by 3 bases and 2 bases, with 11 bases remaining between them. The CDR3 nucleotides read TGTGCCAGCAGCTTCGGGAGGGGCGGCAATCAGCCCCAGCATTTT. Translation gives CASSFGRGGNQPQHF.

This clone was observed a handful of times. The chain recombines TRBV3-1 (or the pseudogene TRBV3-2) with TRBJ2-3, with a tentative D call TRBD2 (6 bases). V was shortened by 4 bases and J by 1 base, with 9 bases between the two germline ends. Per germline, CDR1 LGHDT and CDR2 YNNKEL (reference sequence). This CDR3 comprises 14 residues. The CDR3 bases are TGTGCCAGCAGCCTTAGCGGAGGCACAGATACGCAGTATTTT. Residues: CASSLSGGTDTQYF.

The chain is built from TRBV5-1 and TRBJ2-2; 11 bases line up with TRBD2. The J segment lost 7 bases and the V segment lost 1 base, leaving 9 bases of the junction unmatched. Per the germline V gene, CDR1 is SGHRS and CDR2 is YFSETQ. This CDR3 is built from 17 residues. The CDR3 DNA reads TGCGCCAGCAGCTTGTCCTCTACTAGCGGGGGAAACGGGGAGCTGTTTTTT. Translating it yields CASSLSSTSGGNGELFF. The whole variable domain, remainder taken from reference TRBV5-1 and TRBJ2-2, is KAGVTQTPRYLIKTRGQQVTLSCSPISGHRSVSWYQQTPGQGLQFLFEYFSETQRNKGNFPGRFSGRQFSNSRSEMNVSTLELGDSALYLCASSLSSTSGGNGELFFGEGSRLTVL.

This chain connects TRBV7-9 to TRBJ2-5, with D perhaps TRBD2 (7 bases). This CDR3 comprises 14 residues. V lost 5 bases and J 3 bases, leaving 13 bases between the germline ends. Germline V CDR1 and CDR2: SEHNR, FQNEAQ (reference sequence). The CDR3 DNA sequence: TGTGCCAGCAGCCGCGGGGGCAGTGAAGAGACCCAGTACTTC. Translating it yields CASSRGGSEETQYF.

The chain joins TRBV27 to TRBJ1-5; perhaps TRBD1 as D (6 bases). The ends were cut back, 5 bases at V and 2 bases at J, with 16 bases in the middle. The CDR3 is 16 amino acids. Per germline, CDR1 MNHEY and CDR2 SMNVEV (reference sequence). The CDR3 is CASSTLQGSGNQPQHF. The CDR3 nucleotides are TGTGCCAGCAGTACTTTACAGGGTAGTGGCAATCAGCCCCAGCATTTT.

The chain is built from TRBV9 and TRBJ1-3, with D uncertain. CDR3 length equals 16 residues. Germline V gene sequence: CDR1 SGDLS, CDR2 YYNGEE. Trimming removed 0 bases from V and 4 bases from J, with 14 bases in between. Here the CDR3 DNA reads TGTGCCAGCAGCGTAGATCAAGGAGGGTACGGAAACACCATATATTTT. It yields the protein CASSVDQGGYGNTIYF.

The chain has TRBV6-5 and TRBJ1-5, with 9 positions matching TRBD1. Germline V gene data show CDR1 as MNHEY and CDR2 as SVGAGI. J was trimmed by 9 bases and V by 5 bases; bases with no gene match: 8. CDR3 length: 14 amino acids. The CDR3 DNA sequence: TGTGCCAGCAGTCTCGGGACAGGGTGGGCGCCCCAGCATTTT. Its protein product is CASSLGTGWAPQHF.

The chain employs TRBV28 and TRBJ1-2; 11 bases align to TRBD1. Germline V gene lookup returns CDR1 MDHEN and CDR2 SYDVKM. The CDR3 covers 15 residues. V was clipped by 6 bases and J by 0 bases; unmatched bases: 3. CDR3 protein: CASRGQGVSNYGYTF. For the CDR3, the DNA is TGTGCCAGCAGGGGACAGGGGGTCTCTAACTATGGCTACACCTTC.

The rearrangement uses TRBV19 and TRBJ1-4, with D unresolved. The CDR3 is made up of 13 amino acids. V was pared by 0 bases and J by 5 bases, with 4 bases between. In germline, CDR1 is LNHDA, CDR2 SQIVND (reference sequence). The DNA for the CDR3 is TGTGCCAGTAGTATAGAGAGCAATGAAAAACTGTTTTTT. Amino acid sequence: CASSIESNEKLFF.

The chain uses TRBV19 and TRBJ2-1; TRBD1 aligns across 8 bases. This CDR3 spans 15 amino acids. CDR1 and CDR2 (germline): LNHDA, SQIVND (reference sequence). The J segment lost 8 bases and the V segment lost 7 bases, leaving 13 bases of the junction unmatched. CDR3 nucleotide sequence: TGTGCCAGTACCCCTAGCTCCGGGGACAGGCATGAGCAGTTCTTC. This translates into CASTPSSGDRHEQFF.

This clone was recorded only once. This chain joins TRBV24-1 and TRBJ1-1; 8 nucleotides match TRBD1. Germline-derived CDR1 and CDR2 are KGHDR and SFDVKD. CDR3 length: 15 residues. The ends lost 4 bases at V and 0 bases at J; junction bases unmatched: 3. The CDR3 DNA sequence: TGTGCCACCAGTGAAGGGACAGGACTGAACACTGAAGCTTTCTTT. This codes for CATSEGTGLNTEAFF.

The gene calls are TRBV4-2 and TRBJ2-6, with 7 nucleotides matching TRBD1. V was clipped by 0 bases and J by 0 bases; unmatched bases: 8. Germline CDR1 LGHNA, CDR2 YNFKEQ. The CDR3 runs to 19 residues. The CDR3 region has the DNA TGTGCCAGCAGCCAAGAGGCCCGACAGGGAGCCTCTGGGGCCAACGTCCTGACTTTC. It translates to CASSQEARQGASGANVLTF.

The chain recombines TRBV7-2 with TRBJ1-5, with 7 bases identical to TRBD1. The CDR3 loop spans 17 amino acids. The V and J ends lost 3 bases and 2 bases, in that order; junction bases with no gene match: 10. CDR1 and CDR2 (germline): SGHTA, FQGNSA. The CDR3 spells CASSLRSTGTRNQPQHF. CDR3 nucleotide sequence: TGTGCCAGCAGCTTGAGGTCGACAGGGACCCGCAATCAGCCCCAGCATTTT.

The CDR3 DNA is TGTGCCAGCAGTAGACTAGTTCAGCGGGGGAGCACAGATACGCAGTATTTT. This translates into CASSRLVQRGSTDTQYF. The chain employs TRBV7-8 and TRBJ2-3; TRBD2 aligns across 8 bases. This CDR3 is 17 amino acids long. Unmatched junction bases numbered 11, after V lost 6 bases and J lost 0 bases. Germline V gene sequence: CDR1 SGHVS, CDR2 FQNEAQ.

The V and J genes are TRBV7-8 and TRBJ1-1, with D hard to call. CDR3 size: 13 residues. V shed 2 bases and J shed 0 bases, with 4 bases lying between them. From germline, CDR1 is SGHVS and CDR2 FQNEAQ. This CDR3 is CASSLSLNTEAFF. For the CDR3, the DNA is TGTGCCAGCAGCTTATCTTTGAACACTGAAGCTTTCTTT.

This rearrangement joins TRBV9 to TRBJ1-3; possible D gene TRBD1, 6 bases. The V gene's germline CDR1 is SGDLS and CDR2 YYNGEE. The V end was cut by 2 bases, the J end by 0 bases, with 18 bases between. This CDR3 comprises 18 residues. In DNA, the CDR3 is TGTGCCAGCAGCGTGCGGGGGGGCAGAATAAACTCTGGAAACACCATATATTTT. Translating it yields CASSVRGGRINSGNTIYF.

The rearrangement uses TRBV14 and TRBJ2-2; 7 positions agree with TRBD2. The germline gives CDR1 SGHDN, CDR2 FVKESK. The CDR3 totals 16 residues. Trimming cost V 4 bases and J 4 bases; bases outside gene matches: 9. The CDR3 DNA is TGTGCCAGCAGCCGTTCGGCTAGCGGACCCACCGGGGAGCTGTTTTTT. Its protein is CASSRSASGPTGELFF.

This sequence joins TRBV13 and TRBJ2-3; TRBD2 matches 9 bases. The CDR3 sequence is 15 residues long. V shed 7 bases and J 1 base; nucleotides not matched to a gene: 6. From germline, CDR1 is PRHDT and CDR2 FYEKMQ (reference sequence). CDR3 sequence (DNA): TGTGCCAGCACTTCGGGCGGGAGGGGCACAGATACGCAGTATTTT. This sequence encodes CASTSGGRGTDTQYF.

CDR3 nucleotides: TGTGCCAGCAGCCCGGGGGTGACCGGGGAGCTGTTTTTT. Translated, it gives CASSPGVTGELFF. J is TRBJ2-2 and V is TRBV11-3; tentatively, D is TRBD2 (6 bases). In germline, CDR1 is SGHNT, CDR2 YENEEA. The V end was cut by 5 bases, the J end by 5 bases, with 9 bases between. The length of the CDR3 is 13 residues.

This clone was seen a single time. The rearrangement uses TRBV7-9 and TRBJ2-7; D is uncertain. Per the germline V gene, CDR1 is SEHNR and CDR2 is FQNEAQ (reference sequence). This CDR3 has 12 amino acids. V lost 5 bases and J 5 bases, leaving 10 bases between the germline ends. CDR3 coding DNA: TGTGCCAGCAGCCCCTTGTCCGACGAGCAGTACTTC. Its translation is CASSPLSDEQYF.

This chain uses TRBV6-5 with TRBJ2-6; perhaps TRBD1 as D (6 bases). CDR3 length equals 15 residues. The V gene's germline CDR1 is MNHEY and CDR2 SVGAGI. V lost 6 bases and J 1 base, leaving 10 bases between the germline ends. CDR3 sequence: CASRGDISGANVLTF. DNA for the CDR3: TGTGCCAGCAGGGGGGACATATCTGGGGCCAACGTCCTGACTTTC.

The V and J genes are TRBV7-2 and TRBJ1-2, with D unclear. This CDR3 has 13 residues. Looked up from germline, CDR1 is SGHTA and CDR2 is FQGNSA. The V end lost 2 bases, the J end lost 5 bases, and 9 bases lay between the germline ends. CDR3 protein: CASSLRGEYGYTF. CDR3 nucleotides: TGTGCCAGCAGCTTACGGGGAGAGTATGGCTACACCTTC.